Below, 28 T cell receptor beta chains from the same sample are listed, as sequenced in a study of OX40 agonist ivuxolimab in advanced cancers. Measured with immunoSEQ multiplex PCR; TCRdb has only the in-frame clones, and not every one. The table includes roughly 48,000 clones, 83% detected once. The sample was CD4+ or CD8+ T cells sorted from blood, taken in a trial of the OX40 agonist ivuxolimab. All receptors derive from an adult with an advanced solid tumor such as melanoma, head and neck, liver or kidney cancer.

The chain carries TRBV27 and TRBJ2-7; D remains ambiguous. This CDR3 comprises 15 residues. V was pared by 3 bases and J by 0 bases, with 12 bases between. The germline CDR1 and CDR2 sequences are MNHEY and SMNVEV (reference sequence). CDR3 amino acids: CASSFRSYSSYEQYF. CDR3 coding DNA: TGTGCCAGCAGTTTCCGTTCGTATAGCTCCTACGAGCAGTACTTC.

The CDR3 is CASSTQTGADGYTF. Here the CDR3 DNA reads TGTGCCAGCTCAACCCAGACAGGGGCGGATGGCTACACCTTC. V gene TRBV28 combines with J gene TRBJ1-2, with TRBD1 matching 8 bases. Germline V CDR1 and CDR2: MDHEN, SYDVKM. The J segment lost 6 bases and the V segment lost 8 bases, leaving 11 bases of the junction unmatched. The CDR3 is made up of 14 amino acids.

V gene TRBV5-1 combines with J gene TRBJ2-3; tentative D call: TRBD2 (7 bases). Germline V gives CDR1 SGHRS, CDR2 YFSETQ. Trimming left V 7 bases short and J 3 bases short, with 15 bases between. This CDR3 is built from 14 residues. Here the CDR3 reads CASGGATGTDTQYF. DNA of the CDR3: TGCGCCAGCGGGGGGGCGACGGGGACAGATACGCAGTATTTT.

Only one count was recorded for this clone. V usage is TRBV18 and J usage is TRBJ2-3, with 9 bases that match TRBD2. CDR3 length equals 17 residues. Trimming removed 3 bases from V and 2 bases from J; junction bases left unmatched: 9. Germline V gene data show CDR1 as KGHSH and CDR2 as LQKENI. CDR3: CASSPNRVAGDTDTQYF. The CDR3 DNA sequence: TGTGCCAGCTCACCTAATAGAGTAGCGGGAGACACAGATACGCAGTATTTT.

V usage is TRBV5-4 and J usage is TRBJ2-7; 7 bases are a match to TRBD1. Per germline, CDR1 SGHNT and CDR2 YYREEE (reference sequence). The J segment lost 1 base and the V segment lost 4 bases, leaving 8 bases of the junction unmatched. The CDR3 consists of 15 residues. CDR3 DNA: TGTGCCAGCAGCCAACCGACAGGGAGATCCTACGAGCAGTACTTC. As protein: CASSQPTGRSYEQYF.

The CDR3 is CASSLVAGSSGYTF. In DNA form, the CDR3 reads TGCGCCAGCAGCTTGGTTGCAGGGAGTAGTGGCTACACCTTC. The J gene is TRBJ1-2, the V gene TRBV5-1, with D perhaps TRBD1 (5 bases). CDR1 SGHRS and CDR2 YFSETQ come from the germline V gene. The CDR3 runs to 14 residues. V lost 0 bases and J lost 7, with 13 bases in between.

This clone is a singleton in its sample. The V gene is TRBV29-1, the J gene TRBJ2-7, with a tentative D call TRBD1 (6 bases). With 5 bases removed from V and 3 bases from J, the gap between germline ends came to 20 bases. The CDR3 consists of 15 residues. CDR1 SQVTM and CDR2 ANQGSEA come from the germline V gene. In DNA form, the CDR3 reads TGCAGCGTTCTAAAACTCCGGGACAAACTCTACGAGCAGTACTTC. Protein: CSVLKLRDKLYEQYF.

A single count supports this clone. This chain links TRBV11-2 with TRBJ2-1; 11 positions agree with TRBD2. CDR3 length: 14 amino acids. The germline gives CDR1 SGHAT, CDR2 FQNNGV. The J segment lost 4 bases and the V segment lost 7 bases, leaving 3 bases of the junction unmatched. The CDR3 region is CASTLAGGYNEQFF. The DNA for the CDR3 is TGTGCCAGCACCCTAGCGGGGGGATACAATGAGCAGTTCTTC. Drawing the rest from reference TRBV11-2 and TRBJ2-1, the complete variable domain is EAGVAQSPRYKIIEKRQSVAFWCNPISGHATLYWYQQILGQGPKLLIQFQNNGVVDDSQLPKDRFSAERLKGVDSTLKIQPAKLEDSAVYLCASTLAGGYNEQFFGPGTRLTVL.

The V gene is TRBV10-2, the J gene TRBJ2-7, with 8 bases fitting TRBD2. V was clipped by 6 bases and J by 0 bases; unmatched bases: 4. CDR1 is WSHSY and CDR2 is SAAADI in the germline V gene. The CDR3 extends over 14 amino acids. CDR3 sequence (DNA): TGCGCCAGCAGCACCGGGACTAGCTCCTACGAGCAGTACTTC. Its protein product is CASSTGTSSYEQYF.

This clone has only a few counts. J is TRBJ1-5 and V is TRBV5-5; D unresolved. The CDR3 length is 14 residues. V was trimmed by 1 base and J by 6 bases, leaving 11 bases between them. The germline gives CDR1 SGHKS, CDR2 YYEKEE (reference sequence). The CDR3 sequence is CASSLSGEGQPQHF. The CDR3, as DNA: TGTGCCAGCAGCTTGTCTGGGGAGGGTCAGCCCCAGCATTTT.

The chain joins TRBV7-6 to TRBJ1-3, with D uncertain. The CDR3 length is 14 residues. Germline values: CDR1 SGHVS, CDR2 FNYEAQ. Deletions cut 5 bases from V and 7 bases from J, with 15 bases between. Here the CDR3 DNA reads TGTGCCAGCAGCCCAGAGGGAGGTCGCAACACCATATATTTT. Translated, it gives CASSPEGGRNTIYF. The full variable domain, with the rest looked up from reference TRBV7-6 and TRBJ1-3, is GAGVSQSPRYKVTKRGQDVALRCDPISGHVSLYWYRQALGQGPEFLTYFNYEAQQDKSGLPNDRFSAERPEGSISTLTIQRTEQRDSAMYRCASSPEGGRNTIYFGEGSWLTVV.

V is TRBV30 and J is TRBJ2-3, with 7 bases matching TRBD1. The J segment lost 3 bases and the V segment lost 3 bases, leaving 0 bases of the junction unmatched. Germline V gives CDR1 GTSNPN, CDR2 SVGIG (reference sequence). The CDR3 loop spans 12 amino acids. CDR3 sequence reads: CAWSRGTDTQYF. As DNA, the CDR3 is TGTGCCTGGAGCAGGGGGACAGATACGCAGTATTTT.

V usage is TRBV7-8 and J usage is TRBJ1-2, with D maybe TRBD1 (5 bases). Germline V gene lookup returns CDR1 SGHVS and CDR2 FQNEAQ. The CDR3 contains 18 residues. Trimming took 5 bases from V and 3 from J, leaving 25 bases between them. The CDR3 region has the DNA TGTGCCAGCAGCCCAAAAAGGACACTAGGATTGGACCACTATGGCTACACCTTC. Encoded protein: CASSPKRTLGLDHYGYTF.

The chain combines TRBV9 with TRBJ1-3, with 10 bases matching TRBD1. V dropped 4 bases and J dropped 2; count of bases not matched to a gene: 6. In germline, CDR1 is SGDLS, CDR2 YYNGEE. The CDR3 covers 16 residues. CDR3 nucleotides: TGTGCCAGCAGCAGGGACAGGGGACCGGCTGGAAACACCATATATTTT. Its translation is CASSRDRGPAGNTIYF.

There are a few counts of this clone. The chain employs TRBV30 and TRBJ1-4, with D possibly TRBD1 on 5 matching bases. The V gene's germline CDR1 is GTSNPN and CDR2 SVGIG (reference sequence). Trimming left V 2 bases short and J 0 bases short, with 10 bases between. This CDR3 comprises 15 residues. Here the CDR3 DNA reads TGTGCCTGGAGTAGGGACTTTGCAACTAATGAAAAACTGTTTTTT. Protein sequence: CAWSRDFATNEKLFF. The variable domain in full, completed from reference TRBV30 and TRBJ1-4, reads SQTIHQWPATLVQPVGSPLSLECTVEGTSNPNLYWYRQAAGRGLQLLFYSVGIGQISSEVPQNLSASRPQDRQFILSSKKLLLSDSGFYLCAWSRDFATNEKLFFGSGTQLSVL.

The genes are TRBV19 and TRBJ1-5; TRBD1 is a possible D gene (5 bases). Germline CDR1 is LNHDA and CDR2 is SQIVND (reference sequence). This CDR3 is built from 14 residues. V lost 7 bases and J lost 5, with 15 bases in between. The CDR3 nucleotides read TGTGCCAGTAACGCTTTTGAGGGGTATCAGCCCCAGCATTTT. Translated: CASNAFEGYQPQHF.

The DNA of the CDR3 is TGTGCCAGCAGCTTGAGTGCGGGGGTCACAGATACGCAGTATTTT. It yields the protein CASSLSAGVTDTQYF. The chain couples TRBV5-4 to TRBJ2-3; TRBD2 aligns across 7 bases. This CDR3 comprises 15 residues. In germline, CDR1 is SGHNT, CDR2 YYREEE (reference sequence). The V gene end was trimmed by 1 base and the J gene end by 2 bases; junction bases not matched to a gene: 4.

This clone was picked up a small number of times. This chain uses TRBV7-9 with TRBJ1-2; D gene ambiguous. CDR1 SEHNR and CDR2 FQNEAQ come from the germline V gene (reference sequence). The V gene lost 5 bases and the J gene lost 5 bases, with 12 bases spanning the gap. The CDR3 length is 13 residues. CDR3 residues: CASSRERNYGYTF. In DNA, the CDR3 is TGTGCCAGCAGCCGGGAGAGAAATTATGGCTACACCTTC.

CDR3 nucleotide sequence: TGCGCCAGCAGCTTGACGGGGGGGGCCTACGAGCAGTACTTC. Protein product: CASSLTGGAYEQYF. The V call is TRBV5-1, the J call TRBJ2-7; 8 bases align to TRBD2. The germline gives CDR1 SGHRS, CDR2 YFSETQ. The CDR3 loop spans 14 amino acids. J was trimmed by 2 bases and V by 1 base; bases with no gene match: 2. Complete variable domain (other parts from reference TRBV5-1 and TRBJ2-7): KAGVTQTPRYLIKTRGQQVTLSCSPISGHRSVSWYQQTPGQGLQFLFEYFSETQRNKGNFPGRFSGRQFSNSRSEMNVSTLELGDSALYLCASSLTGGAYEQYFGPGTRLTVT.

The chain joins TRBV5-1 to TRBJ2-1, with 8 bases identical to TRBD2. This CDR3 is 15 amino acids long. Germline V gene sequence: CDR1 SGHRS, CDR2 YFSETQ. V lost 2 bases to trimming and J lost 5 bases; unmatched junction nucleotides: 6. The CDR3 here is CASSFRAGANNEQFF. The CDR3 DNA reads TGCGCCAGCAGCTTCCGAGCGGGGGCCAACAATGAGCAGTTCTTC.

The chain is built from TRBV11-2 and TRBJ1-4; TRBD1 matches 10 bases. This CDR3 spans 17 amino acids. The V gene's germline CDR1 is SGHAT and CDR2 FQNNGV. Trimming took 6 bases from V and 2 from J; bases not matched to a gene: 9. The CDR3, as DNA: TGTGCCAGCAGTCCGTCAGACAGGGGGCTTACTAATGAAAAACTGTTTTTT. Its protein is CASSPSDRGLTNEKLFF.

This chain connects TRBV5-1 to TRBJ1-3; the match to TRBD1 covers 7 bases. CDR3 length equals 16 residues. Germline V lookup: CDR1 SGHRS, CDR2 YFSETQ. With 4 bases clipped from V and 0 bases from J, the junction kept 7 bases outside the gene matches. Here the CDR3 reads CASSEGQLNSGNTIYF. DNA for the CDR3: TGCGCCAGCAGCGAGGGACAGCTTAACTCTGGAAACACCATATATTTT. The full variable domain, in which reference TRBV5-1 and TRBJ1-3 provide the parts outside the CDR3, is KAGVTQTPRYLIKTRGQQVTLSCSPISGHRSVSWYQQTPGQGLQFLFEYFSETQRNKGNFPGRFSGRQFSNSRSEMNVSTLELGDSALYLCASSEGQLNSGNTIYFGEGSWLTVV.

The chain is built from TRBV6-5 and TRBJ1-2, with D maybe TRBD1 (5 bases). V was pared by 7 bases and J by 4 bases, with 13 bases between. The CDR3 length is 13 residues. Germline loops: CDR1 MNHEY, CDR2 SVGAGI. CDR3 in amino acids: CASKGVEGYGYTF. CDR3 nucleotides: TGTGCCAGCAAAGGGGTCGAGGGCTATGGCTACACCTTC.

The V call is TRBV4-3, the J call TRBJ2-7, with a tentative D call TRBD2 (5 bases). The CDR3 is made up of 15 amino acids. With 4 bases removed from V and 6 bases from J, the gap between germline ends came to 19 bases. CDR1 is LGHNA, CDR2 YSLEER, per germline. In nucleotides, the CDR3 is TGCGCCAGCAGCCCGGATTTGGGGAGAAATGGCGAGCAGTACTTC. Amino acids: CASSPDLGRNGEQYF.

This sequence joins TRBV6-6 and TRBJ2-3; 7 bases are a match to TRBD1. The CDR3 is made up of 16 amino acids. V lost 5 bases, J lost 0 bases, and 8 bases stayed unmatched. From germline, CDR1 is MNHNY and CDR2 SVGAGI (reference sequence). For the CDR3, the DNA is TGTGCCAGCAGTCCCTTACAGGGGATGAGCACAGATACGCAGTATTTT. The encoded protein is CASSPLQGMSTDTQYF.

This chain connects TRBV7-2 to TRBJ1-1; D call uncertain. The germline V gene encodes CDR1 SGHTA and CDR2 FQGNSA. Trimming shortened V by 0 bases and J by 0 bases, and 8 bases separated the two germline ends. The CDR3 totals 15 residues. The chain's CDR3 is CASSLAPVMNTEAFF. Written as DNA, the CDR3 is TGTGCCAGCAGCTTAGCACCGGTTATGAACACTGAAGCTTTCTTT.

This rearrangement joins TRBV5-5 to TRBJ1-1, with 7 bases aligning to TRBD1. In germline, CDR1 is SGHKS, CDR2 YYEKEE (reference sequence). J gave up 1 base and V 1 base, and 7 bases lay outside the gene matches. There are 16 residues in the CDR3. The CDR3 region has the DNA TGTGCCAGCAGCTTGAACTTCGGGACAGAGAACACTGAAGCTTTCTTT. It is translated as CASSLNFGTENTEAFF.

The rearrangement links TRBV29-1 to TRBJ1-3; D remains unclear. The V end lost 5 bases, the J end lost 0 bases, and 8 bases lay between the germline ends. Germline lookup yields CDR1 SQVTM and CDR2 ANQGSEA. The CDR3 is 13 residues long. The CDR3 here is CSVLRDSGNTIYF. The CDR3 DNA follows: TGCAGCGTTTTGAGAGACTCTGGAAACACCATATATTTT.